The rows below give T cell receptor beta chains drawn from one sample of a study of blood T cells in healthy people across ages. MiXCR was run by TCRdb on the 5' RACE reads, yielding one entry per CDR3 protein. This sample has 1.5 million to 2 million distinct CDR3 sequences, with approximately 50% found just once. The material sequenced was blood. The receptors come from a woman aged 40 to 49 in good health. CDR3s include the opening cysteine and the closing phenylalanine or tryptophan. A D gene is named only where the DNA matches it firmly. Size tells how often a clone was seen (once, few, many) or the class of an expanded clone, and some rows leave it out.

J gene | V gene | clone size | D gene | CDR3 protein | CDR3 DNA
TRBJ2-7 | TRBV29-1 | . | TRBD2 | CSVASGGEYNEQYF | TGCAGCGTTGCTAGCGGGGGGGAATACAATGAGCAGTACTTC
TRBJ2-7 | TRBV20-1 | . | TRBD2 | CSAKPSGRIFYEQYF | TGCAGTGCTAAGCCTAGCGGCCGAATATTCTACGAGCAGTACTTC
TRBJ2-5 | TRBV28 | few | TRBD2 | CASSGLAGGPEDIETQYF | TGTGCCAGCAGCGGACTAGCGGGGGGGCCCGAGGACATAGAGACCCAGTACTTC
TRBJ2-1 | TRBV10-3 | . | . | CATESVGATNEQFF | TGTGCCACGGAAAGCGTGGGGGCCACCAATGAGCAGTTCTTC
TRBJ2-7 | TRBV4-2 | . | . | CASSAQIDSYEQYF | TGTGCCAGCAGCGCCCAAATCGACTCCTACGAGCAGTACTTC
TRBJ2-7 | TRBV5-1 | many | . | CASSLPGQSYEQYF | TGCGCCAGCAGCTTGCCAGGACAGTCCTACGAGCAGTACTTC
TRBJ1-1 | TRBV20-1 | . | TRBD1 | CSARDRRGQSTNTEAFF | TGCAGTGCTAGAGATAGGAGGGGACAGAGTACTAACACTGAAGCTTTCTTT
TRBJ1-4 | TRBV29-1 | few | TRBD1 | CSVTGGFSTNEKLFF | TGCAGCGTGACAGGGGGCTTCTCAACTAATGAAAAACTGTTTTTT
TRBJ2-5 | TRBV24-1 | few | . | CATSGSAVRPKETQYF | TGTGCCACCAGTGGGTCCGCTGTGCGACCCAAAGAGACCCAGTACTTC
TRBJ2-7 | TRBV15 | . | . | CATSSSPASYEQYF | TGTGCCACCAGCAGTAGTCCCGCCTCCTACGAGCAGTACTTC
TRBJ2-5 | TRBV3-1 | few | TRBD2 | CASSQALAGGVETQYF | TGTGCCAGCAGCCAAGCCCTAGCGGGGGGGGTGGAGACCCAGTACTTC
TRBJ2-4 | TRBV6-1 | . | . | CASSITRTVVAKNIQYF | TGTGCCAGCAGTATTACACGAACCGTCGTAGCCAAAAACATTCAGTACTTC
TRBJ1-2 | TRBV5-1 | . | . | CASSFDGDYGYTF | TGCGCCAGCAGCTTCGATGGAGACTATGGCTACACCTTC
TRBJ1-2 | TRBV4-1 | . | . | CASSPGTDPFDYGYTF | TGCGCCAGCAGCCCCGGGACTGATCCCTTTGACTATGGCTACACCTTC
TRBJ2-1 | TRBV18 | . | TRBD2 | CASSKAGGPNNEQFF | TGTGCCAGCTCTAAAGCGGGGGGGCCGAACAATGAGCAGTTCTTC
TRBJ2-3 | TRBV20-1 | . | TRBD2 | CSASTGLAGGTSTDTQYF | TGCAGTGCTAGCACCGGACTAGCGGGGGGGACTAGCACAGATACGCAGTATTTT
TRBJ2-7 | TRBV6-2/TRBV6-3 | . | . | CASISFDYEQYF | TGTGCCAGCATTTCGTTTGACTACGAGCAGTACTTC
TRBJ2-7 | TRBV7-2 | many | . | CASSLGRISYEQYF | TGTGCCAGCAGCTTAGGGCGTATCTCCTACGAGCAGTACTTC
TRBJ1-5 | TRBV2 | . | . | CASSDQGYQPQHF | TGTGCCAGCAGTGATCAGGGGTACCAGCCCCAGCATTTT
TRBJ2-7 | TRBV20-1 | few | . | CSARSGGIREQYF | TGCAGTGCTAGAAGTGGAGGCATCAGGGAGCAGTACTTC
TRBJ2-7 | TRBV20-1 | . | TRBD1 | CSAMRGGQGPYEQYF | TGCAGTGCCATGAGGGGCGGACAGGGCCCCTACGAGCAGTACTTC
TRBJ2-3 | TRBV7-2 | . | . | CASSQRPGGGLGPDTQYF | TGTGCCAGCAGCCAGCGGCCGGGGGGCGGGCTGGGCCCAGATACGCAGTATTTT